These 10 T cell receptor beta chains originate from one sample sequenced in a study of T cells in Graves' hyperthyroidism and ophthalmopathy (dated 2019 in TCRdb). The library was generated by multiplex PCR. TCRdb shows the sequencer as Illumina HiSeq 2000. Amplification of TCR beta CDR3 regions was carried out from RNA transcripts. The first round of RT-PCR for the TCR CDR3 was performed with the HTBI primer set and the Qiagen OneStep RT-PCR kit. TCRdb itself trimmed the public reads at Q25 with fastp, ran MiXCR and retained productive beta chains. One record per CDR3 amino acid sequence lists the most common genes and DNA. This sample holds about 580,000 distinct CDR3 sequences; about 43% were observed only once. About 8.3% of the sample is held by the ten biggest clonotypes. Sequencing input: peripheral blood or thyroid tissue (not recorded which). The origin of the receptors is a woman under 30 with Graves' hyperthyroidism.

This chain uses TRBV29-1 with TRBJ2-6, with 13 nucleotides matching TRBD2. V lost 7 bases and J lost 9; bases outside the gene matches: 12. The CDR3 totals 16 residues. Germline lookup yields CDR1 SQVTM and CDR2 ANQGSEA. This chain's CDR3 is CSGGTSGIRADNVLTF. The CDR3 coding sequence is TGCAGCGGTGGGACTAGCGGGATTCGGGCGGACAACGTCCTGACTTTC. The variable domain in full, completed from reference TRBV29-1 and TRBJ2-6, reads SAVISQKPSRDICQRGTSLTIQCQVDSQVTMMFWYRQQPGQSLTLIATANQGSEATYESGFVIDKFPISRPNLTFSTLTVSNMSPEDSSIYLCSGGTSGIRADNVLTFGAGSRLTVL.

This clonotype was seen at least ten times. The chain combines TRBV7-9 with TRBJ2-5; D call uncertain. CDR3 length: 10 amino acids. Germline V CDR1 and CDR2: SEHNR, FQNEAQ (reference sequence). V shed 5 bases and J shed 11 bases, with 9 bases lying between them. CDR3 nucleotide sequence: TGTGCCAGCAGCGAGTCGCAACAGTACTTC. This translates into CASSESQQYF.

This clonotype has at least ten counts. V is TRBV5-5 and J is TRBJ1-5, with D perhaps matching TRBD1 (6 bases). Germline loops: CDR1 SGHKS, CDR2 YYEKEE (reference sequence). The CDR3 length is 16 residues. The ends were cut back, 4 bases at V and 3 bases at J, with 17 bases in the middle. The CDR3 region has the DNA TGTGCCAGCAGCAGTGAGTGGGGGGCGCCCAATCAGCCCCAGCATTTT. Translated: CASSSEWGAPNQPQHF.

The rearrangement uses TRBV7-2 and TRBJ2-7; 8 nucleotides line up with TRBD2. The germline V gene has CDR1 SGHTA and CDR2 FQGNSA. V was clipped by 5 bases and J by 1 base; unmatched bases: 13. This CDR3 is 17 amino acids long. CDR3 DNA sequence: TGTGCCAGCAGCCCTATTCTTAGCGGGATGGGGTCCTACGAGCAGTACTTC. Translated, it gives CASSPILSGMGSYEQYF.

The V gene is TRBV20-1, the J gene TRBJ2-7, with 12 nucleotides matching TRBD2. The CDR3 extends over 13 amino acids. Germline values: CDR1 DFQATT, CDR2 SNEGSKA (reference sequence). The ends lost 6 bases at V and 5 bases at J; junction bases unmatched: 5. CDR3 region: CSALLAGGHEQYF. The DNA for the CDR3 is TGCAGTGCCCTACTAGCGGGAGGCCACGAGCAGTACTTC.

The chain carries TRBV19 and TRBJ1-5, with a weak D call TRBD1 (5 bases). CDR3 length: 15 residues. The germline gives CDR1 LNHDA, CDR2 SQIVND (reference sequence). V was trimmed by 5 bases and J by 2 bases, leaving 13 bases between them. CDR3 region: CASSVGLAGNQPQHF. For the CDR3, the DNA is TGTGCCAGTAGTGTGGGACTAGCGGGCAATCAGCCCCAGCATTTT.

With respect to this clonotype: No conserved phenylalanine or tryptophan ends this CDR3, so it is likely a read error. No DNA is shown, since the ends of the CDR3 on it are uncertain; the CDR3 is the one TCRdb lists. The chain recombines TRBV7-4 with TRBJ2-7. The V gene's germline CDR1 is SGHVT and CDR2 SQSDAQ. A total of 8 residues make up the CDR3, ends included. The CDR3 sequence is CASSVGVR.

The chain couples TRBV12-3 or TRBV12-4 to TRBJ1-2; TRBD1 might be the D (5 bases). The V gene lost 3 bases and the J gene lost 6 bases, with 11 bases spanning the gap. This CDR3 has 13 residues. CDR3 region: CASSLGQLNGYTF. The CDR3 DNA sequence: TGTGCCAGCAGTTTGGGGCAGCTCAATGGCTACACCTTC.

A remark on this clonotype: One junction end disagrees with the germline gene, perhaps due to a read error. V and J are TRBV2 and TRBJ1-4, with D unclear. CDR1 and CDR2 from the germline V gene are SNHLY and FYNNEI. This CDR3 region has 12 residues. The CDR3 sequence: CASRARNGKLFF. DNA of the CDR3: TGTGCCAGCAGGGCCCGTAATGGAAAACTGTTTTTT.

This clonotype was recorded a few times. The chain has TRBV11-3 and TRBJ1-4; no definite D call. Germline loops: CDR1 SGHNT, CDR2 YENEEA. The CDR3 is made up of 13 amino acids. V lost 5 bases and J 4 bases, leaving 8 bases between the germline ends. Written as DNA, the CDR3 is TGTGCCAGCAGCCACACGGATAATGAAAAACTGTTTTTT. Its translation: CASSHTDNEKLFF.